The clone carrying this T cell receptor beta chain was observed a handful of times. This entry belongs to a study of beta chain features in type 1 diabetes. A CD45RO/CCR7/CD25/CD127/CD95/CD27 panel sorted naive, central memory, regulatory and stem cell-like memory CD4+ cells. Over 95% purity was reached by all sorted populations. The whole isolated RNA underwent reverse transcription, so sequencing captured expressed TCRB transcripts. Using immunoSEQ multiplex PCR, the repertoire was profiled, and TCRdb retains in-frame clones only, with some absent. Altogether around 500,000 clones are present, roughly 10% being singletons, with the ten largest covering approximately 0.05%. The TCR was taken from a woman younger than 30 in good health. What was sequenced was naive CD4+ T cells from blood.

For the CDR3, the DNA is TGTGCCAGCAGATTGGGAGGGCCCGCTGTTGAGCAGTACTTC. Its translation: CASRLGGPAVEQYF. The rearrangement links TRBV6-5 to TRBJ2-7; the match to TRBD2 covers 7 bases. There are 14 residues in the CDR3. V trimming: 6 bases; J trimming: 7 bases; junction bases outside the gene matches: 12. Germline V lookup: CDR1 MNHEY, CDR2 SVGAGI.